Listed here are 21 T cell receptor beta chains from one sample, sequenced in a study of blood T cell repertoires in COVID-19. The method was immunoSEQ multiplex PCR; TCRdb's version includes in-frame clones alone and lacks a portion of them. The sample shows 400,000 to 500,000 clones, 70% to 90% of them seen only once. Sequences were obtained from PBMCs or T cells enriched from blood (not recorded which). These receptors all come from a middle-aged woman who had recovered from COVID-19.

The rearrangement uses TRBV27 and TRBJ1-2, with D possibly TRBD1 on 5 matching bases. Trimming cost V 2 bases and J 7 bases, with 11 bases left between them. CDR1 is MNHEY and CDR2 is SMNVEV in the germline V gene (reference sequence). CDR3 size: 13 residues. For the CDR3, the DNA is TGTGCCAGCAGTTTAGGGGGGGTGGGTGGCTACACCTTC. This sequence encodes CASSLGGVGGYTF.

The chain employs TRBV9 and TRBJ2-7; 9 nucleotides line up with TRBD2. Trimming at V came to 4 bases and at J to 4 bases, leaving 12 bases not matched to a gene. The germline V gene encodes CDR1 SGDLS and CDR2 YYNGEE. The CDR3 is 16 residues long. As DNA, the CDR3 is TGTGCCAGCAGCCCCCAGTTGGTAGCGGGAGCTTACGAGCAGTACTTC. Protein sequence: CASSPQLVAGAYEQYF.

The rearrangement uses TRBV6-4 and TRBJ1-2; the match to TRBD1 covers 9 bases. In germline, CDR1 is MRHNA, CDR2 SNTAGT. Germline trimming cut 6 bases from V and 5 bases from J; bases unmatched to any gene: 7. The CDR3 has 14 amino acids. The CDR3 nucleotides read TGTGCCAGCAGCCCGACCGGGACAGGGTATGGCTACACCTTC. The encoded protein is CASSPTGTGYGYTF.

This chain uses TRBV7-2 with TRBJ2-3, with 9 bases lining up with TRBD2. Germline CDR1 and CDR2: SGHTA and FQGNSA. This CDR3 comprises 15 residues. V lost 1 base and J lost 7; bases outside the gene matches: 6. CDR3: CASSLGSGSWYTQYF. The CDR3 DNA sequence: TGTGCCAGCAGCTTAGGTAGCGGGAGTTGGTATACGCAGTATTTT.

The rearrangement links TRBV11-2 to TRBJ2-7; TRBD1 agrees at 7 bases. J gave up 6 bases and V 2 bases, and 4 bases lay outside the gene matches. Germline loops: CDR1 SGHAT, CDR2 FQNNGV. The CDR3 sequence is 13 residues long. CDR3 protein: CASSLHRGSEQYF. In DNA, the CDR3 is TGTGCCAGCAGCTTACACAGGGGTAGCGAGCAGTACTTC.

J is TRBJ1-3 and V is TRBV4-3; D remains ambiguous. CDR3 length equals 18 residues. The germline CDR1 and CDR2 sequences are LGHNA and YSLEER. The V end was cut by 0 bases, the J end by 3 bases, with 18 bases between. CDR3 nucleotide sequence: TGCGCCAGCAGCCAAGATCCGGCCCAAAGCGGGCGTGGAAACACCATATATTTT. This gives the protein CASSQDPAQSGRGNTIYF.

V gene TRBV3-1 (or the pseudogene TRBV3-2) combines with J gene TRBJ2-3; no clear D. This CDR3 is built from 15 residues. CDR1 is LGHDT, CDR2 YNNKEL, per germline (reference sequence). Trimming took off 1 base at V and 3 bases at J, with 11 bases between the two ends. CDR3 protein: CASSQVQSYTDTQYF. DNA of the CDR3: TGTGCCAGCAGCCAAGTTCAAAGCTATACAGATACGCAGTATTTT.

This clone occurred a few times. CDR3 protein: CATSRDGTSGSTYNEQFF. The CDR3 DNA sequence: TGTGCCACCAGCAGAGATGGGACTAGCGGGAGCACCTACAATGAGCAGTTCTTC. The chain recombines TRBV15 with TRBJ2-1; 14 nucleotides match TRBD2. Germline trimming cut 0 bases from V and 2 bases from J; bases unmatched to any gene: 3. This CDR3 comprises 18 residues. Germline values: CDR1 LNHNV, CDR2 YYDKDF (reference sequence).

This clone is a singleton in its sample. CDR3 DNA sequence: TGTGCCAGCCCAGTAGGGACTAGCGGGATTAGCGAGCAGTACTTC. Translation: CASPVGTSGISEQYF. V and J are TRBV5-8 and TRBJ2-7; TRBD2 agrees at 13 bases. V dropped 7 bases and J dropped 6; count of bases not matched to a gene: 10. CDR3 length equals 15 residues. Germline V CDR1 and CDR2: SGHTS, YDEGEE.

This sequence joins TRBV5-1 and TRBJ2-1; 10 nucleotides line up with TRBD2. The CDR3 has 16 amino acids. From germline, CDR1 is SGHRS and CDR2 YFSETQ. V was clipped by 4 bases and J by 9 bases; unmatched bases: 13. The CDR3 loop reads CASSAQPSGSLGEQFF. CDR3 DNA sequence: TGCGCCAGCAGCGCCCAACCTAGCGGGAGTTTGGGTGAGCAGTTCTTC.

The rearrangement joins TRBV7-6 to TRBJ2-1; 8 bases fit TRBD1. Germline CDR1 reads SGHVS; CDR2 reads FNYEAQ. This CDR3 contains 16 residues. V lost 4 bases and J lost 3; bases outside the gene matches: 8. CDR3 in DNA: TGTGCCAGCAGCTCCACCTCCGGGACAGGCTACAATGAGCAGTTCTTC. Protein sequence: CASSSTSGTGYNEQFF.

A few counts support this clone. This chain links TRBV7-2 with TRBJ2-1; TRBD2 aligns across 7 bases. This CDR3 is 16 amino acids long. The J segment lost 0 bases and the V segment lost 0 bases, leaving 2 bases of the junction unmatched. In germline, CDR1 is SGHTA, CDR2 FQGNSA. The CDR3 DNA is TGTGCCAGCAGCTTAGCTTGGACTAGCTCCTACAATGAGCAGTTCTTC. This codes for CASSLAWTSSYNEQFF.

This chain links TRBV12-3 or TRBV12-4 with TRBJ1-1; 8 bases line up with TRBD1. V shed 6 bases and J 4 bases; nucleotides not matched to a gene: 4. The CDR3 is made up of 13 amino acids. The CDR3 DNA is TGTGCCAGCAGCGATACAGGGGGCACTGAAGCTTTCTTT. It is translated as CASSDTGGTEAFF.

This sequence joins TRBV11-2 and TRBJ2-2; tentatively, D is TRBD1 (6 bases). CDR1 is SGHAT, CDR2 FQNNGV, per germline. CDR3 length: 15 amino acids. Trimming left V 3 bases short and J 5 bases short, with 13 bases between. Here the CDR3 reads CASSFGAGETGELFF. The DNA of the CDR3 is TGTGCCAGCAGCTTCGGCGCAGGGGAGACCGGGGAGCTGTTTTTT.

This clone was found once. CDR3 loop: CASSLLVGTGEAFF. CDR3 in DNA: TGTGCCAGCAGTTTATTAGTGGGGACAGGGGAAGCTTTCTTT. This chain joins TRBV27 and TRBJ1-1; 9 bases fit TRBD1. CDR3 length: 14 residues. Germline V gene data show CDR1 as MNHEY and CDR2 as SMNVEV (reference sequence). The V segment lost 1 base and the J segment 8 bases; nucleotides outside the gene matches: 5.

The V gene is TRBV7-9, the J gene TRBJ1-1, with D perhaps TRBD1 (5 bases). This CDR3 spans 14 amino acids. Germline V lookup: CDR1 SEHNR, CDR2 FQNEAQ (reference sequence). The V end lost 5 bases, the J end lost 3 bases, and 13 bases lay between the germline ends. CDR3 sequence: CASSLRGVDTEAFF. In nucleotides, the CDR3 is TGTGCCAGCAGCCTAAGGGGTGTGGACACTGAAGCTTTCTTT.

In the case of this clone: The identical CDR3 is also encoded by other nucleotide sequences in the sample. The V call is TRBV5-1, the J call TRBJ1-1, with 7 bases fitting TRBD1. The CDR3 length is 14 residues. Losses at the gene ends were 5 bases for V and 1 base for J; bases not matched to a gene: 5. Germline assignment: CDR1 SGHRS and CDR2 YFSETQ. CDR3 DNA: TGCGCCAGCAGTTCCGGGACAGCGAACACTGAAGCTTTCTTT. This encodes CASSSGTANTEAFF.

This chain links TRBV14 with TRBJ1-1; TRBD1 matches 8 bases. The length of the CDR3 is 16 residues. CDR1 and CDR2 from the germline V gene are SGHDN and FVKESK. V was clipped by 1 base and J by 0 bases; unmatched bases: 4. The CDR3 DNA reads as TGTGCCAGCAGCCAAGTAGGGACAGGAGTGAACACTGAAGCTTTCTTT. This codes for CASSQVGTGVNTEAFF.

The V gene is TRBV6-5, the J gene TRBJ1-4; 8 bases agree with TRBD1. V dropped 5 bases and J dropped 6; count of bases not matched to a gene: 8. Germline V CDR1 and CDR2: MNHEY, SVGAGI. The CDR3 length is 15 residues. The CDR3, as DNA: TGTGCCAGCAGTCTCCAGGGGGCGGGAGATGAAAAACTGTTTTTT. Translating gives CASSLQGAGDEKLFF.

This chain joins TRBV10-3 and TRBJ1-2; TRBD1 agrees at 7 bases. The germline V gene has CDR1 ENHRY and CDR2 SYGVKD. There are 13 residues in the CDR3. With V trimmed by 8 bases and J by 10 bases, 13 bases remained unmatched. The CDR3: CAIRGKGQRNYTF. The CDR3 region has the DNA TGTGCCATCCGGGGTAAGGGACAGAGGAACTACACCTTC.

The gene calls are TRBV27 and TRBJ1-6, with a tentative D call TRBD1 (6 bases). Germline V CDR1 and CDR2: MNHEY, SMNVEV (reference sequence). V was shortened by 4 bases and J by 6 bases, with 16 bases between the two germline ends. The CDR3 runs 16 residues. The CDR3 spells CASSSATGIVNSPLHF. CDR3 nucleotide sequence: TGTGCCAGCAGTTCGGCCACAGGGATAGTTAATTCACCCCTCCACTTT.